This entry lists 28 T cell receptor beta chains sequenced from one sample in a study of shared T cell receptors in the human thymus. Measured with immunoSEQ multiplex PCR; TCRdb has only the in-frame clones, and not every one. Seen here are roughly 700,000 clones, roughly 90% observed once, and the top ten hold 0.0095% to 0.012%. These same data were also listed under a study on human thymus T cells.

The specimen sequenced was thymocytes. The receptors here all came from a boy less than two years old with a congenital heart defect.

The chain recombines TRBV5-4 with TRBJ2-7; possible D gene TRBD1, 5 bases. Germline CDR1 and CDR2: SGHNT and YYREEE (reference sequence). With 3 bases removed from V and 5 bases from J, the gap between germline ends came to 15 bases. CDR3 length: 14 amino acids. CDR3 sequence: CASSSQGKVHEQYF. CDR3 coding DNA: TGTGCCAGCAGCTCCCAGGGTAAGGTACACGAGCAGTACTTC.

The V gene is TRBV12-5, the J gene TRBJ2-7; 10 positions match TRBD2. Germline V lookup: CDR1 LGHNT, CDR2 FRNRAP. The CDR3 sequence is 16 residues long. V was clipped by 4 bases and J by 5 bases; unmatched bases: 11. Written as DNA, the CDR3 is TGTGCTAGTGGTTCAGAACCTAGCGGGAGTAGCGACGAGCAGTACTTC. The encoded protein is CASGSEPSGSSDEQYF.

The rearrangement links TRBV28 to TRBJ1-2; no definite D call. The CDR3 spans 13 residues. The germline CDR1 and CDR2 sequences are MDHEN and SYDVKM. V was trimmed by 6 bases and J by 4 bases, leaving 12 bases between them. The CDR3 spells CASRAPEGYGYTF. CDR3 in DNA: TGTGCCAGCAGGGCCCCTGAGGGCTATGGCTACACCTTC.

This clone was found a few times. This chain uses TRBV5-4 with TRBJ2-7; 13 nucleotides match TRBD2. CDR1 and CDR2 from the germline V gene are SGHNT and YYREEE (reference sequence). The CDR3 is 18 residues long. J gave up 2 bases and V 0 bases, and 8 bases lay outside the gene matches. CDR3 sequence (DNA): TGTGCCAGCAGCTTGGAGCGGACTAGCGGGAGTTCCCCCTACGAGCAGTACTTC. This codes for CASSLERTSGSSPYEQYF. Based on the CDR3 plus reference TRBV5-4 and TRBJ2-7, the full variable domain is ETGVTQSPTHLIKTRGQQVTLRCSSQSGHNTVSWYQQALGQGPQFIFQYYREEENGRGNFPPRFSGLQFPNYSSELNVNALELDDSALYLCASSLERTSGSSPYEQYFGPGTRLTVT.

The gene calls are TRBV6-6 and TRBJ2-1, with 13 positions matching TRBD2. Germline V CDR1 and CDR2: MNHNY, SVGAGI (reference sequence). V was clipped by 2 bases and J by 11 bases; unmatched bases: 9. The CDR3 totals 16 residues. CDR3 in amino acids: CASSYGTSGIMAKQFF. The DNA for the CDR3 is TGTGCCAGCAGTTACGGGACTAGCGGGATTATGGCCAAGCAGTTCTTC.

V usage is TRBV14 and J usage is TRBJ1-3; D is perhaps TRBD1 (6 bases). Germline CDR1 reads SGHDN; CDR2 reads FVKESK. The V end was cut by 4 bases, the J end by 0 bases, with 13 bases between. This CDR3 is built from 16 residues. This CDR3 reads CASSRGGRDSGNTIYF. Here the CDR3 DNA reads TGTGCCAGCAGCCGTGGGGGCAGGGACTCTGGAAACACCATATATTTT.

V usage is TRBV5-5 and J usage is TRBJ2-7, with TRBD2 as a possible D gene (5 bases). There are 13 residues in the CDR3. V lost 5 bases and J lost 0, with 9 bases in between. CDR1 SGHKS and CDR2 YYEKEE come from the germline V gene (reference sequence). The CDR3, as DNA: TGTGCCAGCAGTGGAGGAAGCTCCTACGAGCAGTACTTC. This encodes CASSGGSSYEQYF.

The chain carries TRBV4-2 and TRBJ2-7; the D gene is possibly TRBD2 (5 bases). V lost 2 bases and J 3 bases, leaving 17 bases between the germline ends. The length of the CDR3 is 16 residues. Germline-derived CDR1 and CDR2 are LGHNA and YNFKEQ. The CDR3 protein is CASSQTLVSTIYEQYF. CDR3 in DNA: TGTGCCAGCAGCCAAACTCTCGTTTCGACTATCTACGAGCAGTACTTC.

This chain connects TRBV11-2 to TRBJ2-7; no clear D gene. The germline V gene encodes CDR1 SGHAT and CDR2 FQNNGV. V lost 1 base and J 7 bases, leaving 8 bases between the germline ends. The CDR3 extends over 12 amino acids. The CDR3 protein is CASSLAPREQYF. CDR3 DNA sequence: TGTGCCAGCAGCTTAGCCCCCCGGGAGCAGTACTTC.

The gene calls are TRBV5-1 and TRBJ2-2; D may be TRBD2 (5 bases). Germline assignment: CDR1 SGHRS and CDR2 YFSETQ. Trimming stripped 7 bases from V and 4 bases from J, with 14 bases between. The CDR3 extends over 14 amino acids. The CDR3 coding sequence is TGCGCCAGCGCCCCCCGAGGGTTCACCGGGGAGCTGTTTTTT. This sequence encodes CASAPRGFTGELFF.

Concerning this clone itself: This sample includes further DNA sequences coding for the same CDR3. The rearrangement uses TRBV4-1 and TRBJ2-7; D gene uncertain. Looked up from germline, CDR1 is MGHRA and CDR2 is YSYEKL. V gave up 1 base and J gave up 5 bases, with 3 bases separating them. This CDR3 has 11 amino acids. This chain's CDR3 is CASSQADEQYF. The CDR3 region has the DNA TGCGCCAGCAGCCAAGCAGACGAGCAGTACTTC.

The chain has TRBV7-9 and TRBJ2-1; maybe TRBD2 (5 bases). The germline gives CDR1 SEHNR, CDR2 FQNEAQ (reference sequence). This CDR3 region has 15 residues. V gave up 2 bases and J gave up 2 bases, with 10 bases separating them. The CDR3 loop is CASSLSAVTYNEQFF. CDR3 nucleotide sequence: TGTGCCAGCAGCTTATCAGCGGTGACCTACAATGAGCAGTTCTTC.

The chain combines TRBV15 with TRBJ1-1; TRBD1 matches at 7 bases. With V trimmed by 1 base and J by 5 bases, 7 bases remained unmatched. The germline V gene has CDR1 LNHNV and CDR2 YYDKDF (reference sequence). The CDR3 has 15 amino acids. This CDR3 is CATSRARGPQTEAFF. DNA for the CDR3: TGTGCCACCAGCAGAGCTAGGGGGCCGCAAACTGAAGCTTTCTTT.

The chain uses TRBV2 and TRBJ1-5, with TRBD1 identical over 11 bases. Germline loops: CDR1 SNHLY, CDR2 FYNNEI. Trimming cost V 7 bases and J 2 bases; bases outside gene matches: 7. The CDR3 extends over 16 amino acids. CDR3 residues: CASTPGQGVGNQPQHF. The CDR3 DNA follows: TGTGCCAGCACTCCGGGACAGGGGGTTGGCAATCAGCCCCAGCATTTT.

V gene TRBV7-8 combines with J gene TRBJ2-5; 8 bases are shared with TRBD1. The CDR3 runs 19 residues. Trimming removed 0 bases from V and 2 bases from J; junction bases left unmatched: 14. The germline gives CDR1 SGHVS, CDR2 FQNEAQ. The CDR3 DNA reads as TGTGCCAGCAGCTTAGCCCCCCGACAGGGGTGTCGGTTACAAGAGACCCAGTACTTC. Its translation: CASSLAPRQGCRLQETQYF.

The table lists this clone with a few counts. The chain joins TRBV7-9 to TRBJ1-5; weak D call: TRBD1 (5 bases). The CDR3 is 12 amino acids. V dropped 6 bases and J dropped 9 bases, with 12 bases sitting between them. The germline V gene encodes CDR1 SEHNR and CDR2 FQNEAQ (reference sequence). CDR3 region: CASSPMGGPQHF. Written as DNA, the CDR3 is TGTGCCAGCAGTCCCATGGGGGGGCCCCAGCATTTT. The full variable domain, rest sourced from reference TRBV7-9 and TRBJ1-5, is DTGVSQNPRHKITKRGQNVTFRCDPISEHNRLYWYRQTLGQGPEFLTYFQNEAQLEKSRLLSDRFSAERPKGSFSTLEIQRTEQGDSAMYLCASSPMGGPQHFGDGTRLSIL.

The V gene is TRBV7-8, the J gene TRBJ2-7, with 9 bases lining up with TRBD2. The V gene's germline CDR1 is SGHVS and CDR2 FQNEAQ. The trim removed 6 bases at V and 2 bases at J, leaving 2 bases unmatched. The CDR3 has 13 residues. The CDR3 coding sequence is TGTGCCAGCAGGGTAGCGGGAGCCTACGAGCAGTACTTC. Its translation is CASRVAGAYEQYF.

This chain joins TRBV6-4 and TRBJ2-7; D not certain. Germline CDR1 reads MRHNA; CDR2 reads SNTAGT. The V end lost 7 bases, the J end lost 4 bases, and 11 bases lay between the germline ends. The CDR3 has 12 residues. The CDR3 bases are TGTGCCAGCATCACAGTTTTGTACGAGCAGTACTTC. It is translated as CASITVLYEQYF.

V and J are TRBV18 and TRBJ2-2, with 9 bases lining up with TRBD2. Germline lookup yields CDR1 KGHSH and CDR2 LQKENI. Trimming at V came to 3 bases and at J to 4 bases, leaving 9 bases not matched to a gene. The CDR3 has 17 amino acids. Here the CDR3 DNA reads TGTGCCAGCTCACCCCCCAGGCTAGCGGGGACCACCGGGGAGCTGTTTTTT. This sequence encodes CASSPPRLAGTTGELFF.

The sample holds a few counts of this clone. The rearrangement links TRBV12-5 to TRBJ1-1, with D unclear. This CDR3 is 16 amino acids long. The germline gives CDR1 LGHNT, CDR2 FRNRAP. V lost 0 bases and J 1 base, leaving 12 bases between the germline ends. The CDR3 sequence: CASGLVLRGPNTEAFF. The DNA for the CDR3 is TGTGCTAGTGGTTTGGTACTTAGAGGGCCGAACACTGAAGCTTTCTTT.

This chain uses TRBV6-6 with TRBJ2-4; the D is unclear. CDR3 length equals 15 residues. Looked up from germline, CDR1 is MNHNY and CDR2 is SVGAGI (reference sequence). The V end lost 2 bases, the J end lost 0 bases, and 8 bases lay between the germline ends. The CDR3 nucleotides are TGTGCCAGCAGTTACACGCGACTAGCCAAAAACATTCAGTACTTC. This gives the protein CASSYTRLAKNIQYF.

The rearrangement links TRBV7-2 to TRBJ1-2; D remains ambiguous. V was clipped by 3 bases and J by 4 bases, with 6 bases between them. CDR1 and CDR2 from the germline V gene are SGHTA and FQGNSA. The length of the CDR3 is 12 residues. CDR3 region: CASSFPGYGYTF. The CDR3 region has the DNA TGTGCCAGCAGCTTCCCAGGCTATGGCTACACCTTC. The entire variable domain, with the rest obtained from reference TRBV7-2 and TRBJ1-2, is as follows: GAGVSQSPSNKVTEKGKDVELRCDPISGHTALYWYRQSLGQGLEFLIYFQGNSAPDKSGLPSDRFSAERTGGSVSTLTIQRTQQEDSAVYLCASSFPGYGYTFGSGTRLTVV.

Here the CDR3 DNA reads TGTGCCAGCAGCTCCGGGACTTTGCGCCCCATAGTTGACTACGAGCAGTACTTC. Protein: CASSSGTLRPIVDYEQYF. The V gene is TRBV5-6, the J gene TRBJ2-7; a weak D match, TRBD2 (6 bases). Germline CDR1 reads SGHDT; CDR2 reads YYEEEE. V was cut by 3 bases and J by 3 bases, with 25 bases left in between. The CDR3 contains 18 residues.

The genes are TRBV28 and TRBJ2-4; 11 bases fit TRBD2. The V gene end was trimmed by 6 bases and the J gene end by 0 bases; junction bases not matched to a gene: 7. The CDR3 has 17 residues. Germline V gene data show CDR1 as MDHEN and CDR2 as SYDVKM. The CDR3 DNA follows: TGTGCCAGCAGCTTAGATAGCGGGAGGGAAGCCAAAAACATTCAGTACTTC. Translated: CASSLDSGREAKNIQYF.

This clone was detected only once. The chain links TRBV27 to TRBJ2-4; the D gene is possibly TRBD2 (7 bases). Trimming left V 6 bases short and J 1 base short, with 22 bases between. The CDR3 sequence is 18 residues long. In germline, CDR1 is MNHEY, CDR2 SMNVEV (reference sequence). CDR3 residues: CASSFGGGRGMAKNIQYF. The CDR3 coding sequence is TGTGCCAGCAGCTTTGGGGGCGGGAGAGGAATGGCCAAAAACATTCAGTACTTC.

This chain joins TRBV6-6 and TRBJ1-2; D is perhaps TRBD1 (6 bases). The CDR3 sequence is 16 residues long. Trimming shortened V by 7 bases and J by 7 bases, and 25 bases separated the two germline ends. CDR1 and CDR2 from the germline V gene are MNHNY and SVGAGI (reference sequence). CDR3 nucleotide sequence: TGTGCCAGCACCCGCAGGGGTAGGGGCCCGCTATTTGGCTACACCTTC. It is translated as CASTRRGRGPLFGYTF.

The J gene is TRBJ2-1, the V gene TRBV5-1; 10 positions match TRBD2. Germline CDR1 SGHRS, CDR2 YFSETQ. Losses at the gene ends were 0 bases for V and 0 bases for J; bases not matched to a gene: 9. This CDR3 comprises 19 residues. For the CDR3, the DNA is TGCGCCAGCAGCTTGGCCGTAGCGGGAGGTTCCCTCTCCTACAATGAGCAGTTCTTC. Translated: CASSLAVAGGSLSYNEQFF.

This clone was picked up one time. The chain has TRBV2 and TRBJ2-3; TRBD2 agrees at 7 bases. The germline V gene encodes CDR1 SNHLY and CDR2 FYNNEI. The CDR3 extends over 13 amino acids. V was pared by 7 bases and J by 3 bases, with 4 bases of the junction left unmatched. The CDR3 loop reads CASTGAGTDTQYF. The DNA for the CDR3 is TGTGCCAGCACGGGAGCGGGGACAGATACGCAGTATTTT.